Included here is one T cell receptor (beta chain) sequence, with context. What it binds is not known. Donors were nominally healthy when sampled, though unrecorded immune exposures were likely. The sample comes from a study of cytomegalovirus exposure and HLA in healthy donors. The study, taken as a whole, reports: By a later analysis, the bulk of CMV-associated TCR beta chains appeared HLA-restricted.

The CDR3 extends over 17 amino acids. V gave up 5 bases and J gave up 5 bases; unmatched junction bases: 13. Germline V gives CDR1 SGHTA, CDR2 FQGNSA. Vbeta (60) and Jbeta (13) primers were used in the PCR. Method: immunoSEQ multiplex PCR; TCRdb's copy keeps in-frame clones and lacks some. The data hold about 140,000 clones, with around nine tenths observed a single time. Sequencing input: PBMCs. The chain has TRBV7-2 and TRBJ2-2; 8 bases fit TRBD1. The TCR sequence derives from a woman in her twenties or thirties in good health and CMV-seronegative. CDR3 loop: CASSPRQGSWVTGELFF. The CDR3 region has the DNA TGTGCCAGCAGCCCCCGACAGGGGAGTTGGGTGACCGGGGAGCTGTTTTTT.